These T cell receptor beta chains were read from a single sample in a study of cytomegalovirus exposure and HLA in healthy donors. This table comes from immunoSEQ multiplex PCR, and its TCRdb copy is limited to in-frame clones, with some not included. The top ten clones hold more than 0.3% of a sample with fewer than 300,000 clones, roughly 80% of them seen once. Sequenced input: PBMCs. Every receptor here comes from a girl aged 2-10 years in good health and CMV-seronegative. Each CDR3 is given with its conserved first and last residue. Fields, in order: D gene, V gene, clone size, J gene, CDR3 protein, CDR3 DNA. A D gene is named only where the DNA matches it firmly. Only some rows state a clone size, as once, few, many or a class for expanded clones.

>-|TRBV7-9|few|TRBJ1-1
CASSLDMSRGSAEAFF
TGTGCCAGCAGCTTAGACATGAGCAGGGGTAGCGCTGAAGCTTTCTTT
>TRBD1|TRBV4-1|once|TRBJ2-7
CASSQAATGQYEQYF
TGCGCCAGCAGCCAAGCTGCGACAGGGCAGTACGAGCAGTACTTC
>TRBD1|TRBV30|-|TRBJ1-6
CAWTRTGTATSSYNSPLHF
TGTGCCTGGACTCGTACCGGGACAGCCACGAGCTCCTATAATTCACCCCTCCACTTT
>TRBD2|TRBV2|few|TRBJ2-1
CATYGLAGVWYNEQFF
TGTGCCACCTACGGACTAGCGGGAGTCTGGTACAATGAGCAGTTCTTC
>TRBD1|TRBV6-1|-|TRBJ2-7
CASKRQGVEEQYF
TGTGCCAGCAAGCGACAGGGTGTTGAGGAGCAGTACTTC
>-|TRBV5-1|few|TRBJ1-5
CASSLRSGGQPQHF
TGCGCCAGCAGCTTGAGATCGGGGGGGCAGCCCCAGCATTTT
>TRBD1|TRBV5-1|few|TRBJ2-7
CASSFRDRGLGEQYF
TGCGCCAGCAGCTTCCGGGACAGGGGCCTGGGGGAGCAGTACTTC
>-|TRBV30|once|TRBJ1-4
CAWQRTADEKLFF
TGTGCCTGGCAAAGGACAGCTGATGAAAAACTGTTTTTT
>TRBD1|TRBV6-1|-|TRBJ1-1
CASSEWTGALGTEAFF
TGTGCCAGCAGTGAATGGACAGGGGCTTTGGGCACTGAAGCTTTCTTT
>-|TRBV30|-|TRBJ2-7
CAWSTGHEQYF
TGTGCCTGGAGCACAGGGCACGAGCAGTACTTC
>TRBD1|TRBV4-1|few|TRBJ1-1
CASSQRQGSTEAFF
TGCGCCAGCAGCCAAAGACAGGGGTCCACTGAAGCTTTCTTT
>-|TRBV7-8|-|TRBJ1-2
CASREGFNYGYTF
TGTGCCAGCAGGGAGGGGTTTAACTATGGCTACACCTTC
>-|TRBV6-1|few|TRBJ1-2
CASSEPEDYGYTF
TGTGCCAGCAGTGAACCGGAGGACTATGGCTACACCTTC
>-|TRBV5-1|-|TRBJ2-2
CASSLTGTGELFF
TGCGCCAGCAGCTTGACGGGAACCGGGGAGCTGTTTTTT
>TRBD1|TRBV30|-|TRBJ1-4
CAWSVRPGGNEKLFF
TGTGCCTGGAGTGTCCGGCCAGGGGGAAATGAAAAACTGTTTTTT
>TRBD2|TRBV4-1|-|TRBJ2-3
CASSRPGTSGARGTQYF
TGCGCCAGCAGCCGCCCCGGGACTAGCGGAGCCCGGGGTACGCAGTATTTT
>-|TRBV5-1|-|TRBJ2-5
CASSLQGTQETQYF
TGCGCCAGCAGCCTACAGGGTACCCAAGAGACCCAGTACTTC
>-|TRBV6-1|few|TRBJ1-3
CASTHRVPRGNTIYF
TGTGCCAGCACCCACCGGGTACCCCGCGGAAACACCATATATTTT
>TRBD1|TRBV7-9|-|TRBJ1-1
CASSAPGQGAFGAFF
TGTGCCAGCAGCGCCCCGGGACAGGGGGCTTTTGGGGCTTTCTTT
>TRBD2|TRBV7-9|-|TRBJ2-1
CSSSPGSVGRARNEQFF
TGTTCCAGCAGCCCCGGCAGTGTCGGGAGGGCCAGAAATGAGCAGTTCTTC
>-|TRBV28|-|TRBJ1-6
CASSLVSRGNSPLHF
TGTGCCAGCAGTTTAGTATCCCGGGGTAATTCACCCCTCCACTTT
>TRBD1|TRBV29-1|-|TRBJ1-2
CSVEVTQGAASYGYTF
TGCAGCGTTGAAGTCACACAGGGGGCCGCCTCCTATGGCTACACCTTC
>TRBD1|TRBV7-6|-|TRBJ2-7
CASSSIPGQIYEQYF
TGTGCCAGCAGCTCGATACCGGGACAGATCTACGAGCAGTACTTC
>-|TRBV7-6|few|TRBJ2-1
CASSLVGQGPSSYNEQFF
TGTGCCAGCAGCTTAGTGGGGCAGGGCCCGAGCTCCTACAATGAGCAGTTCTTC
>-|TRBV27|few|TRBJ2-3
CASSSLAETDTQYF
TGTGCCAGCAGTTCATTAGCGGAGACAGATACGCAGTATTTT
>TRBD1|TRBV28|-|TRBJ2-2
CASSRGTGGTGELFF
TGTGCCAGCAGTAGGGGGACAGGGGGCACCGGGGAGCTGTTTTTT
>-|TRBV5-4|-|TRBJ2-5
CASSHPGQKAETQYF
TGTGCCAGCAGCCACCCCGGACAGAAGGCCGAGACCCAGTACTTC
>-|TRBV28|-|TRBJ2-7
CASSLARYEQYF
TGTGCCAGCAGTTTAGCGCGATACGAGCAGTACTTC
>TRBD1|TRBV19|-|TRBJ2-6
CASQGAGSKNVLTF
TGTGCCAGTCAGGGGGCAGGATCTAAAAACGTCCTGACTTTC
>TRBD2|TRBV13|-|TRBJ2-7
CASSLSTSGGSYEQYF
TGTGCCAGCAGCTTAAGTACTAGCGGGGGGTCCTACGAGCAGTACTTC
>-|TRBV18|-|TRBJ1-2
CASSPYDRQGRNYGYTF
TGTGCCAGCTCACCCTACGATCGGCAGGGGCGCAACTATGGCTACACCTTC
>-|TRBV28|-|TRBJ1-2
CASSYLRDTSNYGYTF
TGTGCCAGCAGTTACCTCCGGGACACATCTAACTATGGCTACACCTTC
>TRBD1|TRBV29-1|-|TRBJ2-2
CSVVRDSINTGELFF
TGCAGCGTTGTCAGGGACAGCATAAACACCGGGGAGCTGTTTTTT
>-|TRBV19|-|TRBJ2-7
CASSISGGLSYEQYF
TGTGCCAGTAGTATATCTGGGGGCCTTTCCTACGAGCAGTACTTC
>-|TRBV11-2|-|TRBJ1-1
CASSSRQRGHTEAFF
TGTGCCAGCAGCTCCCGACAACGCGGGCACACTGAAGCTTTCTTT
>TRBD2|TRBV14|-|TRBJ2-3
CASSQVWLAGFTDTQYF
TGTGCCAGCAGCCAAGTTTGGCTAGCGGGATTCACAGATACGCAGTATTTT
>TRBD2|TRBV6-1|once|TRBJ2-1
CASSVPGGGPDEQFF
TGTGCCAGCTCGGTTCCGGGGGGGGGCCCCGATGAGCAGTTCTTC